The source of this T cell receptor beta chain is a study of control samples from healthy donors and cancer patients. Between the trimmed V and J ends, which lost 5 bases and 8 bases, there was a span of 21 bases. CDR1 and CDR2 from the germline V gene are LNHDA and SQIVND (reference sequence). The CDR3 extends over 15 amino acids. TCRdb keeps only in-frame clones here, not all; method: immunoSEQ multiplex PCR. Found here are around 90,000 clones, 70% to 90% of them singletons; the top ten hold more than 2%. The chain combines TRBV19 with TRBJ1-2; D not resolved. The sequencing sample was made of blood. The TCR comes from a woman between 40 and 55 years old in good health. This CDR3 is CASSEELAKAKGYTF. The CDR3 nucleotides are TGTGCCAGTAGTGAGGAGTTGGCAAAGGCTAAAGGCTACACCTTC.